One and the same sample provided the 10 T cell receptor beta chains below, sequenced in a study of T-cell memory formation after mild COVID-19 (dated by TCRdb to the early 2020s). The library was built by means of 5' RACE. Sequencing was performed on an Illumina NovaSeq 6000. Using fastp at Q25 and MiXCR, TCRdb reprocessed the public reads and kept productive beta chains. One record per CDR3 amino acid sequence lists the most common genes and DNA. Counted in this sample were about 420,000 distinct CDR3 sequences; about a quarter of them appeared once. The ten most abundant clones make up roughly 14% of the sample. Material: PBMCs or a T cell subset sorted from them (not recorded which). The receptor set was obtained from an adult woman who had mild COVID-19 (a few samples of this study predate the infection). The sample titles of this study are shuffled in the database, so cell type and time point are left out; the donor was told from shared clones.

Only a few counts were recorded for this clonotype. The chain uses TRBV5-5 and TRBJ2-3; D gene unclear. The CDR3 runs 15 residues. Trimming took off 0 bases at V and 4 bases at J, with 12 bases between the two ends. CDR1 is SGHKS, CDR2 YYEKEE, per germline (reference sequence). The CDR3 protein is CASSLDPTVADTQYF. Written as DNA, the CDR3 is TGTGCCAGCAGCTTGGACCCTACGGTGGCAGATACGCAGTATTTT.

The chain links TRBV6-5 to TRBJ2-7; 8 nucleotides agree with TRBD2. The germline V gene has CDR1 MNHEY and CDR2 SVGAGI. This CDR3 contains 14 residues. V shed 7 bases and J 4 bases; nucleotides not matched to a gene: 9. CDR3 loop: CASTESGSIYEQYF. Written as DNA, the CDR3 is TGTGCCAGCACCGAAAGCGGGAGCATTTACGAGCAGTACTTC.

The sample holds a few counts of this clonotype. The CDR3 region is CASIGTSETQYF. The CDR3 DNA reads as TGTGCCAGCATTGGGACCTCGGAGACCCAGTACTTC. The genes are TRBV6-6 and TRBJ2-5, with D perhaps being TRBD1 or TRBD2 (5 bases each). The CDR3 extends over 12 amino acids. Trimming pared 7 bases from V and 5 bases from J, leaving 11 bases between. Per germline, CDR1 MNHNY and CDR2 SVGAGI (reference sequence).

The gene calls are TRBV6-2 or TRBV6-3 and TRBJ2-4; D is tentatively TRBD1 or TRBD2 (5 bases each). In germline, CDR1 is MNHEY, CDR2 SVGEGT. V was clipped by 6 bases and J by 8 bases, with 8 bases between them. This CDR3 is built from 11 residues. The CDR3 reads CASSQGDIQYF. The CDR3 DNA follows: TGTGCCAGCAGCCAGGGAGACATTCAGTACTTC.

This clonotype appeared a few times. CDR3 DNA sequence: TGTGCCTGGAGTGGACAAGGTTTAAGCTCCTACAATGAGCAGTTCTTC. Translating gives CAWSGQGLSSYNEQFF. V and J are TRBV30 and TRBJ2-1; D not resolved. Germline CDR1 and CDR2: GTSNPN and SVGIG (reference sequence). Between the trimmed V and J ends, which lost 1 base and 0 bases, there was a span of 13 bases. The CDR3 spans 16 residues.

This clonotype was recorded a few times. CDR3 amino acids: CASSQVKAGELFF. The CDR3 region has the DNA TGCGCCAGCAGCCAAGTCAAGGCCGGGGAGCTGTTTTTT. The rearrangement uses TRBV4-3 and TRBJ2-2; unclear D gene. Trimming took 1 base from V and 6 from J, leaving 6 bases between them. CDR1 LGHNA and CDR2 YSLEER come from the germline V gene. The CDR3 covers 13 residues.

V and J are TRBV12-3 or TRBV12-4 and TRBJ1-1; D not resolved. CDR3 length equals 13 residues. With 5 bases removed from V and 5 bases from J, the gap between germline ends came to 12 bases. Here the CDR3 DNA reads TGTGCCAGCAGTCTACAAATATTGACTGAAGCTTTCTTT. Its translation: CASSLQILTEAFF.

This clonotype was detected only a few times. This chain connects TRBV29-1 to TRBJ2-7, with D maybe TRBD1 (6 bases). The CDR3 runs 12 residues. The V end lost 8 bases, the J end lost 2 bases, and 13 bases lay between the germline ends. Germline CDR1 SQVTM, CDR2 ANQGSEA. CDR3 sequence reads: CSFWTEPYEQYF. The CDR3 DNA follows: TGCAGCTTTTGGACAGAACCCTACGAGCAGTACTTC.

The chain uses TRBV6-5 and TRBJ2-7; TRBD2 matches at 8 bases. Germline CDR1 is MNHEY and CDR2 is SVGAGI. V dropped 4 bases and J dropped 0; count of bases not matched to a gene: 11. The CDR3 extends over 17 amino acids. Written as DNA, the CDR3 is TGTGCCAGCAGTTCTAACCTCCAGCGGGGGAGCTCCTACGAGCAGTACTTC. Protein: CASSSNLQRGSSYEQYF.

This sequence joins TRBV7-9 and TRBJ2-2; possibly TRBD1 for D (6 bases). V dropped 1 base and J dropped 5 bases, with 11 bases sitting between them. This CDR3 has 15 residues. CDR1 SEHNR and CDR2 FQNEAQ come from the germline V gene (reference sequence). This chain's CDR3 is CASSLDQGRTGELFF. The DNA of the CDR3 is TGTGCCAGCAGCTTAGACCAGGGGAGAACCGGGGAGCTGTTTTTT.